Only a few counts were recorded for the clone carrying this T cell receptor beta chain. Its target is unknown. TCRdb keeps only in-frame clones here, not all; method: immunoSEQ multiplex PCR. Of 46,000 or so clones in the sample, around three quarters were seen once. The data stem from a study of T cell responses to AZD1222 COVID-19 vaccine. Study-wide points: Mapped onto spike, vaccine-associated CD4 TCRs spanned it and were dominant at 160-218 and 743-854. In a largely white British group with more females than males, clonal diversity was possibly underestimated. Epitopes outside B.1.351 and B.1.1.7 mutated regions reportedly drew nearly half of spike TCRs.

The starting material was peripheral blood, obtained on day 0 of AZD1222 vaccination. The TCR comes from an adult in good health.

The DNA of the CDR3 is TGTGCCAGCTCACCACCGACGAGGAGCTATGGCTACACCTTC. Protein: CASSPPTRSYGYTF. The rearrangement joins TRBV18 to TRBJ1-2; D not certain. The CDR3 spans 14 residues. From germline, CDR1 is KGHSH and CDR2 LQKENI. Trimming pared 0 bases from V and 4 bases from J, leaving 9 bases between.